This TCR beta chain emerged from a study of blood T cell repertoires in COVID-19. Study details: Samples taken during acute and convalescent COVID-19 were collected in the United States, Italy and Spain.

The CDR3 covers 15 residues. Germline CDR1 and CDR2: SGHTA and FQGNSA. V shed 4 bases and J 3 bases; nucleotides not matched to a gene: 9. Authors' analysis steps: Amplification of reference gene primers was used by the study to estimate nucleated cell counts. Sequencing used immunoSEQ multiplex PCR; TCRdb keeps in-frame clones, though not all of them. That table is the source of V, J and clone size, and D and trimming were worked out from the DNA. The sample contains 250,000 to 400,000 clones, 89% of which appear only once. Living in 24 US areas, the participants were between roughly 18 and 90 years of age. Participant-reported clinical history was the basis for cohort assignment.

The source of this sequence is a man aged 60 to 69 who had recovered from COVID-19. This chain connects TRBV7-2 to TRBJ2-7; TRBD2 matches at 7 bases. What was sequenced was PBMCs or T cells enriched from blood (not recorded which). CDR3 DNA sequence: TGTGCCAGCAGCTGGCCCGGCCGGGGGGTCTACGAGCAGTACTTC. Amino acid sequence: CASSWPGRGVYEQYF.